This TCR beta chain appears in the sequencing data of a study of shared clonotypes between healthy human individuals. The CDR3 is 12 residues long. Germline V lookup: CDR1 SGHVS, CDR2 FNYEAQ. Trimming removed 1 base at V and 8 bases at J, with 6 bases between. Profiling relied on immunoSEQ multiplex PCR, and the TCRdb table lists in-frame clones only, not all of them. Here the sample spans just over 2,000,000 clones, approximately 95% being singletons. To note about this clone: The antigen is not known. This specimen includes other DNA sequences encoding the same CDR3.

Only CD45RO-negative cells positively selected for CCR7 counted as naive CD8 cells, so terminally differentiated effector memory CD45RA+ cells were excluded. Broader study findings: Donor scarcity curtailed the genetic and exposure-history diversity represented herein. Sequencing depth was predicted to influence how clonotypes are shared among donors. Sampling involved blood alone; tissue repertoires likely differ.

Sequenced sample: naive CD8+ T cells sorted from blood. The V gene is TRBV7-6, the J gene TRBJ2-1; tentatively, D is TRBD1 or TRBD2 (5 bases each). The sequence was obtained from a man between 18 and 35 years old in good health. CDR3 in amino acids: CASSLGGDEQFF. As DNA, the CDR3 is TGTGCCAGCAGCTTAGGAGGGGATGAGCAGTTCTTC.